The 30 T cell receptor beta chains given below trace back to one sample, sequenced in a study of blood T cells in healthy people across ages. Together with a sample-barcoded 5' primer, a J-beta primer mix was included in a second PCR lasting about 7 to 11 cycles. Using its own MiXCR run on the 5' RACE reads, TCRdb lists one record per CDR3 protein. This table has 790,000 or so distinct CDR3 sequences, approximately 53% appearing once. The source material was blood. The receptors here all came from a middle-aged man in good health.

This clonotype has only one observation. CDR3 bases: TGCGCCAGCAGCTCCGGGACAGGGGGTTCCACAGATACGCAGTATTTT. Amino acid sequence: CASSSGTGGSTDTQYF. The chain is built from TRBV5-1 and TRBJ2-3; 11 bases are shared with TRBD1. Germline CDR1 reads SGHRS; CDR2 reads YFSETQ. The CDR3 has 16 amino acids. V lost 3 bases to trimming and J lost 2 bases; unmatched junction nucleotides: 5.

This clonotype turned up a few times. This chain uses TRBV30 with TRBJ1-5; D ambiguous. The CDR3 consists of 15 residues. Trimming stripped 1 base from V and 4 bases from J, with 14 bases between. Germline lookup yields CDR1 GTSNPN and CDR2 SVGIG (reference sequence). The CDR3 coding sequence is TGTGCCTGGAGTGCTCCTCCAGGCCAAAATCAGCCCCAGCATTTT. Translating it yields CAWSAPPGQNQPQHF.

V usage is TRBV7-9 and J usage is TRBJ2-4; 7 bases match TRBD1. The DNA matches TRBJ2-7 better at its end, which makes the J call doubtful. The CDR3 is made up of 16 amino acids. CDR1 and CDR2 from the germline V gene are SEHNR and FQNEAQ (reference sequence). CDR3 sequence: CASSTRPGTVDYEQYF. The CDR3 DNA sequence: TGTGCCAGCAGCACACGTCCCGGGACAGTGGACTACGAGCAGTACTTC.

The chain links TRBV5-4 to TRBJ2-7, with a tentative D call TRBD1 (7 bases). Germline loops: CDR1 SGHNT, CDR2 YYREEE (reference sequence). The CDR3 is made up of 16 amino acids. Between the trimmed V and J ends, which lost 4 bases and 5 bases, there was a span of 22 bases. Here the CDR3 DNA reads TGTGCCAGCAGCGCGACAGGGACTCAAGGCAAAAACGAGCAGTACTTC. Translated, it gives CASSATGTQGKNEQYF.

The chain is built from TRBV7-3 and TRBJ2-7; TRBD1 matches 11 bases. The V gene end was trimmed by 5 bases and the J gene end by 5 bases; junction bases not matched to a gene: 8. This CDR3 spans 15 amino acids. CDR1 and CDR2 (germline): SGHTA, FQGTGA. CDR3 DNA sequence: TGTGCCAGCAGCCGCACCTTGGGACAGGGGGACGAGCAGTACTTC. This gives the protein CASSRTLGQGDEQYF.

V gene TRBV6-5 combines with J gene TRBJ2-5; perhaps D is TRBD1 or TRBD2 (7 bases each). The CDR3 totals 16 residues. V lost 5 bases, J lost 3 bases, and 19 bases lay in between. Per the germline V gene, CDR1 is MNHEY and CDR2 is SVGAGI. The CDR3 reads CASSQGVWGGEETQYF. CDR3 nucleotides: TGTGCCAGCAGTCAGGGGGTTTGGGGGGGCGAAGAGACCCAGTACTTC.

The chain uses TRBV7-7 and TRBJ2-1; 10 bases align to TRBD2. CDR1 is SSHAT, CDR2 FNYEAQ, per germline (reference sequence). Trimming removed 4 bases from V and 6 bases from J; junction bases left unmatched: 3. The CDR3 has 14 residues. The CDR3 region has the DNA TGTGCCAGCAGCTCTAGCGGGAGCTTCAATGAGCAGTTCTTC. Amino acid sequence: CASSSSGSFNEQFF.

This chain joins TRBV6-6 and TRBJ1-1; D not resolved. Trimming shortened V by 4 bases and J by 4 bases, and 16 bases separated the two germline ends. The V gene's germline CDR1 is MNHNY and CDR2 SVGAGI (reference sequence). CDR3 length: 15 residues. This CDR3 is CASSLGGQVLTEAFF. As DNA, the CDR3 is TGTGCCAGCAGTTTGGGAGGGCAGGTGCTCACTGAAGCTTTCTTT.

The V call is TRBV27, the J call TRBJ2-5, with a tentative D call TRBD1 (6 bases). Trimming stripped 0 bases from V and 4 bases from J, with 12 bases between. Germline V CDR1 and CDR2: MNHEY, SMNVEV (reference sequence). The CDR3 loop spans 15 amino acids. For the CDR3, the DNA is TGTGCCAGCAGTTTATCTCTAGGGGGTGGAGAGACCCAGTACTTC. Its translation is CASSLSLGGGETQYF.

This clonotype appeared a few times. DNA of the CDR3: TGTGCCAGCAGCGAAATCGTTGGAGGGGAGGCCTATGGCTACACCTTC. Its protein is CASSEIVGGEAYGYTF. The chain has TRBV9 and TRBJ1-2, with a possible D match to TRBD1 (5 bases). Germline V gene lookup returns CDR1 SGDLS and CDR2 YYNGEE. The CDR3 is made up of 16 amino acids. Trimming shortened V by 3 bases and J by 4 bases, and 19 bases separated the two germline ends.

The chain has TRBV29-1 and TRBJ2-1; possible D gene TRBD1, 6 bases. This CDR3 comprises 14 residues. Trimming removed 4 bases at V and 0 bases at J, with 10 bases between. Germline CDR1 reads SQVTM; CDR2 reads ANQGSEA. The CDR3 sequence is CSVGQASSYNEQFF. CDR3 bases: TGCAGCGTTGGACAGGCCAGCTCCTACAATGAGCAGTTCTTC.

The CDR3 coding sequence is TGCAGCGTTGATCGTCGTGACGGACCCACAGATACGCAGTATTTT. It yields the protein CSVDRRDGPTDTQYF. The chain recombines TRBV29-1 with TRBJ2-3; no clear D. Trimming took off 3 bases at V and 2 bases at J, with 15 bases between the two ends. Germline V CDR1 and CDR2: SQVTM, ANQGSEA. This CDR3 spans 15 amino acids.

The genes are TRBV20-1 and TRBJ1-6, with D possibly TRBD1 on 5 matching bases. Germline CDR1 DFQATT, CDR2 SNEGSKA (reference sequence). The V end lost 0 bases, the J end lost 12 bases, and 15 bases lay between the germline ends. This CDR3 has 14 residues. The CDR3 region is CSARDLTTAGPLHF. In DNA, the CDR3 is TGCAGTGCTAGAGATCTGACGACAGCCGGACCCCTCCACTTT.

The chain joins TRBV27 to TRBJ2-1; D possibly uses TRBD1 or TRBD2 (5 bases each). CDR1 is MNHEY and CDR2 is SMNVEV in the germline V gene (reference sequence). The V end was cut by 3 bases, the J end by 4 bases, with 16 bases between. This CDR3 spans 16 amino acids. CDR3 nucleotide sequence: TGTGCCAGCAGTTTTTCGCAGGGAGATCGATACAATGAGCAGTTCTTC. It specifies CASSFSQGDRYNEQFF.

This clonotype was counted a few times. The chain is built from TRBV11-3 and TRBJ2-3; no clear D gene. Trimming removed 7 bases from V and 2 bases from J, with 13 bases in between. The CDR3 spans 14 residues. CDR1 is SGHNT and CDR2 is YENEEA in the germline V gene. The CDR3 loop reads CASTRIGITDTQYF. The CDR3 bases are TGTGCCAGCACTCGTATTGGTATCACAGATACGCAGTATTTT.

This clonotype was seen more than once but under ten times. The CDR3 here is CASSYSLQGSDGYTF. CDR3 nucleotide sequence: TGTGCCAGCAGTTACTCCCTTCAGGGTTCCGACGGCTACACCTTC. The chain has TRBV6-2 or TRBV6-3 and TRBJ1-2; D might be TRBD1 (5 bases). Germline V gene lookup returns CDR1 MNHEY and CDR2 SVGEGT. V was trimmed by 0 bases and J by 8 bases, leaving 16 bases between them. CDR3 length: 15 amino acids.

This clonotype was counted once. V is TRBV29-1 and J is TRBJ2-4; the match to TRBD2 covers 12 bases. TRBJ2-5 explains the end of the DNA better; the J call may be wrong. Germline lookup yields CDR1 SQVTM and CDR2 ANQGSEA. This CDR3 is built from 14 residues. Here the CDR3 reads CSVGLAGIGETQYF. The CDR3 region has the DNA TGCAGCGTCGGACTAGCGGGAATCGGAGAGACCCAGTACTTC.

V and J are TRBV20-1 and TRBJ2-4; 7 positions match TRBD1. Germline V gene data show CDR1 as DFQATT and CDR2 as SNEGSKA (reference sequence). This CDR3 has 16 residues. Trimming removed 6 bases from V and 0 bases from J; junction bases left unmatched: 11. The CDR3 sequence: CSATVWGQLAKNIQYF. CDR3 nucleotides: TGCAGTGCAACAGTCTGGGGACAGCTAGCCAAAAACATTCAGTACTTC.

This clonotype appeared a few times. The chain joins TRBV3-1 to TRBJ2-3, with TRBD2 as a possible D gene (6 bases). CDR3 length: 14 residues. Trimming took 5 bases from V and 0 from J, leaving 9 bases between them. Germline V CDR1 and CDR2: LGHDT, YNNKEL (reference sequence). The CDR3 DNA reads TGTGCCAGCAGCAGGGACTGGAGCACAGATACGCAGTATTTT. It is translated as CASSRDWSTDTQYF.

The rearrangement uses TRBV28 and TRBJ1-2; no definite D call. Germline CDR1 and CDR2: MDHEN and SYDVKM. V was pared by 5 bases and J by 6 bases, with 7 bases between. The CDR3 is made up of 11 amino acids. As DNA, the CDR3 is TGTGCCAGCAGTCCAACAAATGGCTACACCTTC. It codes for CASSPTNGYTF.

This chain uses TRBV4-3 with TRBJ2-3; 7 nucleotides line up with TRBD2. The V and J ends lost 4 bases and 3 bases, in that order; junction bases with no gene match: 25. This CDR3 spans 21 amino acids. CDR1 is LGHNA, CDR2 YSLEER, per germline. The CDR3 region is CASSRKQGSGTNGVFTDTQYF. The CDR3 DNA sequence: TGCGCCAGCAGCCGCAAGCAGGGCTCCGGGACTAACGGAGTTTTTACAGATACGCAGTATTTT.

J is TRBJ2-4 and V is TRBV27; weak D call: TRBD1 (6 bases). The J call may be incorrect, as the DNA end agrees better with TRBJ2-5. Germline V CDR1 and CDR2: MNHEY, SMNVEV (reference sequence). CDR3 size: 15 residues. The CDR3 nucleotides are TGTGCCAGCAGTTTATCCCTGATGGGGGCAGAGACCCAGTACTTC. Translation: CASSLSLMGAETQYF.

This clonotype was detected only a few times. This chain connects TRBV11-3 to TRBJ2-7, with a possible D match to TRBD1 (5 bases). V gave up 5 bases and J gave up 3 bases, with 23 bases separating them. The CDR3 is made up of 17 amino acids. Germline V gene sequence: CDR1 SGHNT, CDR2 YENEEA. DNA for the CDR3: TGTGCCAGCAGCACTCGGACACGTCTCATCGGTGGCTACGAGCAGTACTTC. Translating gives CASSTRTRLIGGYEQYF.

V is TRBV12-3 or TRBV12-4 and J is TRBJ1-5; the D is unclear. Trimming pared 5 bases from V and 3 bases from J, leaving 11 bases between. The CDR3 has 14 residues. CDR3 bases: TGTGCCAGCAGTGTATCTCAGCTCAATCAGCCCCAGCATTTT. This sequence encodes CASSVSQLNQPQHF.

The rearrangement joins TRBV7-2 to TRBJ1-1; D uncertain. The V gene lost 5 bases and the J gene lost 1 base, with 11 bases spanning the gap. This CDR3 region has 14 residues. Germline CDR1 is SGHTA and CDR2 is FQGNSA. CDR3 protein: CASSPGTTNTEAFF. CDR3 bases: TGTGCCAGCAGCCCTGGAACCACGAACACTGAAGCTTTCTTT.

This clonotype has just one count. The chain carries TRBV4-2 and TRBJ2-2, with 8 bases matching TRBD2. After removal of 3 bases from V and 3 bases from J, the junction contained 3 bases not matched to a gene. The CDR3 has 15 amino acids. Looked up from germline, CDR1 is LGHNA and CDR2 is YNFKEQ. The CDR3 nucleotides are TGTGCCAGCAGCCAGGGACTAGAAGACACCGGGGAGCTGTTTTTT. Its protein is CASSQGLEDTGELFF.

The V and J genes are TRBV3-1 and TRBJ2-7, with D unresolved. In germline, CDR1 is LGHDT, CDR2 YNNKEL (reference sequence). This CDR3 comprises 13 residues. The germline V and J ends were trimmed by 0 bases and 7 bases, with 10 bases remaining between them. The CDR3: CASSQDPGLEQYF. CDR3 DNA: TGTGCCAGCAGCCAAGATCCAGGCCTAGAGCAGTACTTC.

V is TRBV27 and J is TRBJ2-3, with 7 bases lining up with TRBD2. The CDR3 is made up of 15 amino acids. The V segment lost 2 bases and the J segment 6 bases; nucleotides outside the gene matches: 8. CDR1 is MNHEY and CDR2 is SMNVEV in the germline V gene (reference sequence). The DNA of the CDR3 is TGTGCCAGCAGTTTAGCAGGGAGGGGATTGGATACGCAGTATTTT. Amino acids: CASSLAGRGLDTQYF.

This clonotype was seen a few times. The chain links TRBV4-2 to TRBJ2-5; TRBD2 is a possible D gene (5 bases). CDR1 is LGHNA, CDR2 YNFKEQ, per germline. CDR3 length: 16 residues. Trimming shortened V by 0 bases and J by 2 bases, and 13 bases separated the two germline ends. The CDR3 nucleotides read TGTGCCAGCAGCCAAGATCAAGGGAGATGGCAAGAGACCCAGTACTTC. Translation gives CASSQDQGRWQETQYF.

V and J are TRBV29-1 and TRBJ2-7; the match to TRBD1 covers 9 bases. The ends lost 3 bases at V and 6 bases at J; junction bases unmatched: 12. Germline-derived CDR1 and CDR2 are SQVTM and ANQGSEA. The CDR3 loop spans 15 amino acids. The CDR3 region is CSVEITGQGMGEQYF. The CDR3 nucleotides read TGCAGCGTTGAGATTACGGGACAGGGTATGGGCGAGCAGTACTTC.